Below, 24 T cell receptor beta chains from the same sample are listed, as sequenced in a study of CD8+ T cells in alopecia areata. RNA extraction was followed by reverse transcription into cDNA, which acted as the sequencing template. Data came from immunoSEQ multiplex PCR; TCRdb stores just in-frame clones and leaves some out. The data show 180,000 or so clones, 51% seen once. The treatment: oral pan-JAK inhibitor, 5-10 mg twice daily. Material: CD8+ T cells sorted from blood, obtained at week 52, from a patient treated with tofacitinib. The origin of the receptors is a human donor with alopecia areata.

The V and J genes are TRBV29-1 and TRBJ2-3, with D tentatively TRBD1 (5 bases). CDR1 SQVTM and CDR2 ANQGSEA come from the germline V gene. This CDR3 has 14 amino acids. Trimming pared 3 bases from V and 3 bases from J, leaving 13 bases between. CDR3 sequence reads: CSVDRSGWTDTQYF. The CDR3 coding sequence is TGCAGCGTTGACCGGTCAGGGTGGACAGATACGCAGTATTTT.

This clone was detected only once. V is TRBV27 and J is TRBJ2-2, with a possible D match to TRBD1 (5 bases). The CDR3 consists of 12 residues. Looked up from germline, CDR1 is MNHEY and CDR2 is SMNVEV (reference sequence). Trimming left V 4 bases short and J 8 bases short, with 8 bases between. The DNA of the CDR3 is TGTGCCAGCAGTTATTGGACAGGGGAGCTGTTTTTT. Its protein product is CASSYWTGELFF.

CDR3 nucleotides: TGCAGCGGGTGGATTACTGAGCAGTTCTTC. Amino acid sequence: CSGWITEQFF. The chain has TRBV29-1 and TRBJ2-1, with D uncertain. V lost 7 bases and J 9 bases, leaving 10 bases between the germline ends. This CDR3 has 10 residues. Germline V CDR1 and CDR2: SQVTM, ANQGSEA.

This chain uses TRBV7-2 with TRBJ1-6; D not certain. CDR1 SGHTA and CDR2 FQGNSA come from the germline V gene. Trimming stripped 1 base from V and 6 bases from J, with 13 bases between. The CDR3 totals 16 residues. CDR3 region: CASSLDGQAPNSPLHF. The CDR3 DNA follows: TGTGCCAGCAGCTTAGATGGGCAGGCCCCTAATTCACCCCTCCACTTT.

The chain recombines TRBV19 with TRBJ2-7, with 11 bases identical to TRBD2. The CDR3 length is 15 residues. Germline V gives CDR1 LNHDA, CDR2 SQIVND (reference sequence). V was clipped by 5 bases and J by 2 bases; unmatched bases: 5. Here the CDR3 reads CASSAVAGGTYEQYF. The CDR3 DNA reads TGTGCCAGTAGTGCCGTAGCGGGGGGGACCTACGAGCAGTACTTC.

This clone was detected only once. The chain links TRBV6-5 to TRBJ1-1; D remains ambiguous. The V gene lost 6 bases and the J gene lost 1 base, with 12 bases spanning the gap. The CDR3 has 14 amino acids. Germline V gene lookup returns CDR1 MNHEY and CDR2 SVGAGI. CDR3 in amino acids: CASSPRGSNTEAFF. The CDR3 nucleotides are TGTGCCAGCAGCCCCCGAGGGTCGAACACTGAAGCTTTCTTT.

The genes are TRBV6-6 and TRBJ2-7; 8 bases line up with TRBD1. The CDR3 has 13 amino acids. Germline V gives CDR1 MNHNY, CDR2 SVGAGI (reference sequence). J lost 3 bases, V lost 6 bases, and 4 bases had no gene match. The CDR3 loop is CASSLDRDYEQYF. The CDR3 DNA reads TGTGCCAGCAGCTTGGACAGGGACTACGAGCAGTACTTC.

The J gene is TRBJ2-3, the V gene TRBV4-1; TRBD2 matches at 9 bases. Germline CDR1 is MGHRA and CDR2 is YSYEKL. Trimming removed 4 bases from V and 4 bases from J; junction bases left unmatched: 6. CDR3 length: 15 residues. The CDR3 region has the DNA TGCGCCAGCAGCCGCGGGGGGGCCATGTCAGATACGCAGTATTTT. As protein: CASSRGGAMSDTQYF.

The chain combines TRBV14 with TRBJ2-7, with D perhaps matching TRBD2 (6 bases). Looked up from germline, CDR1 is SGHDN and CDR2 is FVKESK. Trimming took 1 base from V and 5 from J, leaving 15 bases between them. This CDR3 comprises 15 residues. The CDR3 protein is CASSQVPSGGDEQYF. DNA for the CDR3: TGTGCCAGCAGCCAAGTTCCCTCCGGCGGGGACGAGCAGTACTTC.

This clone was detected a few times. V gene TRBV7-9 combines with J gene TRBJ2-6; 11 bases are shared with TRBD1. Unmatched junction bases numbered 6, after V lost 3 bases and J lost 2 bases. The germline CDR1 and CDR2 sequences are SEHNR and FQNEAQ (reference sequence). This CDR3 spans 18 amino acids. In DNA, the CDR3 is TGTGCCAGCAGCTTGACTCCGGGACAGGGGGCTGGGGCCAACGTCCTGACTTTC. Amino acid sequence: CASSLTPGQGAGANVLTF.

V gene TRBV2 combines with J gene TRBJ1-2; D gene unclear. V lost 7 bases to trimming and J lost 4 bases, with 7 bases between them. Germline V gives CDR1 SNHLY, CDR2 FYNNEI. This CDR3 is built from 11 residues. CDR3 residues: CASKEGYGYTF. CDR3 nucleotides: TGTGCCAGCAAGGAGGGCTATGGCTACACCTTC. The full variable domain, with the rest looked up from reference TRBV2 and TRBJ1-2, is EPEVTQTPSHQVTQMGQEVILRCVPISNHLYFYWYRQILGQKVEFLVSFYNNEISEKSEIFDDQFSVERPDGSNFTLKIRSTKLEDSAMYFCASKEGYGYTFGSGTRLTVV.

This clone was seen more than once but under ten times. V usage is TRBV5-6 and J usage is TRBJ2-5, with D perhaps matching TRBD1 (5 bases). V shed 4 bases and J shed 5 bases, with 15 bases lying between them. Germline-derived CDR1 and CDR2 are SGHDT and YYEEEE. The CDR3 extends over 14 amino acids. In DNA, the CDR3 is TGTGCCAGCAGCCAAGCAGTAGGGGCTGAGACCCAGTACTTC. Translated: CASSQAVGAETQYF.

The chain is built from TRBV4-1 and TRBJ2-5; the D call may be TRBD1 or TRBD2 (5 bases each). Germline V gives CDR1 MGHRA, CDR2 YSYEKL. V lost 1 base, J lost 5 bases, and 8 bases lay in between. The CDR3 loop spans 13 amino acids. CDR3 protein: CASSQVGVETQYF. Here the CDR3 DNA reads TGCGCCAGCAGCCAAGTGGGGGTTGAGACCCAGTACTTC.

The chain's CDR3 is CASRPGQGANGEQYF. In nucleotides, the CDR3 is TGTGCCAGCAGACCCGGACAGGGGGCGAATGGTGAGCAGTACTTC. The gene calls are TRBV5-4 and TRBJ2-7, with TRBD1 matching 11 bases. The CDR3 spans 15 residues. Per the germline V gene, CDR1 is SGHNT and CDR2 is YYREEE (reference sequence). J lost 7 bases, V lost 5 bases, and 11 bases had no gene match.

The CDR3: CASSLSPSYEQYF. CDR3 nucleotide sequence: TGTGCCAGCAGCTTGAGTCCCTCCTACGAGCAGTACTTC. The gene calls are TRBV5-4 and TRBJ2-7; D is unresolved. Trimming pared 1 base from V and 0 bases from J, leaving 5 bases between. Germline V gene data show CDR1 as SGHNT and CDR2 as YYREEE (reference sequence). The CDR3 consists of 13 residues. The whole variable domain, filled in from reference TRBV5-4 and TRBJ2-7, reads ETGVTQSPTHLIKTRGQQVTLRCSSQSGHNTVSWYQQALGQGPQFIFQYYREEENGRGNFPPRFSGLQFPNYSSELNVNALELDDSALYLCASSLSPSYEQYFGPGTRLTVT.

The chain is built from TRBV4-3 and TRBJ2-1; the D is unclear. Trimming removed 8 bases from V and 5 bases from J, with 13 bases in between. CDR1 is LGHNA, CDR2 YSLEER, per germline. This CDR3 comprises 13 residues. CDR3 residues: CASAERWDNEQFF. The CDR3 bases are TGCGCCAGCGCCGAGCGCTGGGACAATGAGCAGTTCTTC.

This clone was found once. The chain couples TRBV18 to TRBJ1-2, with a tentative D call TRBD1 (5 bases). V was trimmed by 3 bases and J by 2 bases, leaving 13 bases between them. The CDR3 loop spans 15 amino acids. Germline-derived CDR1 and CDR2 are KGHSH and LQKENI. The CDR3 bases are TGTGCCAGCTCACCCTTGGTTGGGGCCAACTATGGCTACACCTTC. Translation gives CASSPLVGANYGYTF.

This sequence joins TRBV5-6 and TRBJ2-2, with 8 positions matching TRBD2. The CDR3 sequence is 16 residues long. Germline V gene sequence: CDR1 SGHDT, CDR2 YYEEEE. The trim removed 3 bases at V and 3 bases at J, leaving 7 bases unmatched. The DNA for the CDR3 is TGTGCCAGCAGCTCCCAAGCGGGGGCCTACACCGGGGAGCTGTTTTTT. This sequence encodes CASSSQAGAYTGELFF.

In its sample, this clone was seen once. V usage is TRBV27 and J usage is TRBJ2-1, with D perhaps matching TRBD1 (5 bases). Trimming shortened V by 2 bases and J by 4 bases, and 9 bases separated the two germline ends. The CDR3 extends over 14 amino acids. The V gene's germline CDR1 is MNHEY and CDR2 SMNVEV (reference sequence). As DNA, the CDR3 is TGTGCCAGCAGTTTAGCACAGGCGTACAATGAGCAGTTCTTC. Translating it yields CASSLAQAYNEQFF.

The CDR3 loop is CASSLTAEGEETQYF. DNA of the CDR3: TGTGCCAGCAGCTTGACGGCAGAGGGAGAAGAGACCCAGTACTTC. The chain links TRBV5-4 to TRBJ2-5, with a tentative D call TRBD2 (5 bases). Trimming cost V 1 base and J 3 bases, with 13 bases left between them. The CDR3 is 15 residues long. From germline, CDR1 is SGHNT and CDR2 YYREEE (reference sequence).

This clone occurred a few times. The chain joins TRBV29-1 to TRBJ2-1; D ambiguous. Germline CDR1 SQVTM, CDR2 ANQGSEA. The germline V and J ends were trimmed by 1 base and 6 bases, with 7 bases remaining between them. The CDR3 spans 12 residues. The CDR3 DNA sequence: TGCAGCGTTGAAGGCCGCGGCAATGAGCAGTTCTTC. This translates into CSVEGRGNEQFF.

In its sample, this clone was seen a few times. The chain employs TRBV7-9 and TRBJ1-6; D may be TRBD1 (6 bases). This CDR3 comprises 14 residues. Germline values: CDR1 SEHNR, CDR2 FQNEAQ (reference sequence). V was clipped by 6 bases and J by 9 bases, with 15 bases between them. The CDR3 DNA reads TGTGCCAGCAGGGAGGACAGCTCTCTTTCACCCCTCCACTTT. It is translated as CASREDSSLSPLHF.

This rearrangement joins TRBV5-4 to TRBJ1-2; D possibly corresponds to TRBD1 (6 bases). Trimming removed 0 bases from V and 2 bases from J, with 8 bases in between. This CDR3 region has 14 residues. Germline loops: CDR1 SGHNT, CDR2 YYREEE (reference sequence). Written as DNA, the CDR3 is TGTGCCAGCAGCTTGGTACAGGGAAACTATGGCTACACCTTC. Amino acid sequence: CASSLVQGNYGYTF.

This clone was counted between two and nine times. V and J are TRBV5-6 and TRBJ2-1; the D call may be TRBD1 or TRBD2 (6 bases each). Germline assignment: CDR1 SGHDT and CDR2 YYEEEE. V shed 4 bases and J shed 5 bases, with 16 bases lying between them. The CDR3 covers 15 residues. The CDR3: CASSSALGGDNEQFF. In DNA, the CDR3 is TGTGCCAGCAGCAGTGCCCTGGGGGGCGACAATGAGCAGTTCTTC. Together with reference TRBV5-6 and TRBJ2-1, the CDR3 gives the full variable domain: DAGVTQSPTHLIKTRGQQVTLRCSPKSGHDTVSWYQQALGQGPQFIFQYYEEEERQRGNFPDRFSGHQFPNYSSELNVNALLLGDSALYLCASSSALGGDNEQFFGPGTRLTVL.